This TCR beta chain came from a study of blood T cells in healthy people across ages. Study results and caveats: Leaving the PBMCs unsorted stopped any conclusive comparison of naive versus antigen-experienced cells.

Sample-barcoded 5' priming and a J-beta primer mix drove a second PCR of about 7 to 12 cycles. Sequencing recovered at least 2.5 million CDR3-containing paired-end reads from each sample. A single record per CDR3 protein comes from TCRdb applying MiXCR to the 5' RACE reads. The sample lists approximately 1.5 million distinct CDR3 sequences; roughly 30% were seen once. The authors drew about 9.5 milliliters of peripheral blood from each donor. With respect to this clonotype: The antigen is unknown.

This TCR derives from a woman in her 30s in good health. The specimen was blood.

The CDR3 is CASSTGGSPYEQYF. The CDR3 nucleotides read TGTGCCAGCAGCACCGGGGGGTCCCCCTACGAGCAGTACTTC. The V gene is TRBV6-5, the J gene TRBJ2-7; 7 nucleotides agree with TRBD2. The CDR3 sequence is 14 residues long. The germline gives CDR1 MNHEY, CDR2 SVGAGI. The ends lost 6 bases at V and 2 bases at J; junction bases unmatched: 7.